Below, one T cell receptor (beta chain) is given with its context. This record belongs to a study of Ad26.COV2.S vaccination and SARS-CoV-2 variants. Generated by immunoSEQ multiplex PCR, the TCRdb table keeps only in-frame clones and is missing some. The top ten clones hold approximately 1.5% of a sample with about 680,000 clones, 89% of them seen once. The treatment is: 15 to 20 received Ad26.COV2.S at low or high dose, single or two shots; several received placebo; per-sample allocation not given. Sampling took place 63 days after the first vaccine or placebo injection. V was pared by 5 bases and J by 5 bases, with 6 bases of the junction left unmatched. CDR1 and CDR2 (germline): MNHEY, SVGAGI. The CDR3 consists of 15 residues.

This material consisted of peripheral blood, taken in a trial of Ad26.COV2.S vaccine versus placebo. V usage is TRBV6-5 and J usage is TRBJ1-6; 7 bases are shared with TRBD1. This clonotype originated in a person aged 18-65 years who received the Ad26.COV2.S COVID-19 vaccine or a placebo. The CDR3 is CASSPRDSHNSPLHF. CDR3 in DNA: TGTGCCAGCAGTCCCCGGGACAGCCATAATTCACCCCTCCACTTT.